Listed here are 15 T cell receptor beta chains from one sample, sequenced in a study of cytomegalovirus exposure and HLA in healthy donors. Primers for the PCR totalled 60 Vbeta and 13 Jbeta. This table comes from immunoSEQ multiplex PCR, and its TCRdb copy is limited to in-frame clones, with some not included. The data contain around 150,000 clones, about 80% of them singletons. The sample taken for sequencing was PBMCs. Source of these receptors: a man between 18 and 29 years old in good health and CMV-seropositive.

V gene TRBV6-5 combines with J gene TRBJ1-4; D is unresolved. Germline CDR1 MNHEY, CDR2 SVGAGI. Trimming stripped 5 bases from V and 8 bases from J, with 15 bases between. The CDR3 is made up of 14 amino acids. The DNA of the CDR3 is TGTGCCAGCAGTACGCCGGGGTTACGGGAAAAACTGTTTTTT. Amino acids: CASSTPGLREKLFF.

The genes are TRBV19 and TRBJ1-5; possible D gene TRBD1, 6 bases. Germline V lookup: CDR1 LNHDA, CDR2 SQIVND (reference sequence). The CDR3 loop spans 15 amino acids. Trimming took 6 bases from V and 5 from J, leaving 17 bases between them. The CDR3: CASRARDIRDQPQHF. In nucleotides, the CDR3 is TGTGCCAGTAGGGCCCGGGACATACGAGATCAGCCCCAGCATTTT.

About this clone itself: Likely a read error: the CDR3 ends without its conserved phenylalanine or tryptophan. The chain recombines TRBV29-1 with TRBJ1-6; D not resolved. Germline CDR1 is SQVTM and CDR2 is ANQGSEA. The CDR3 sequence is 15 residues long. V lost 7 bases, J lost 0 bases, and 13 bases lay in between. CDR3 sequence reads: CSGSPGGSYNSPLHL. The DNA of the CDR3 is TGCAGCGGAAGCCCCGGAGGCTCCTATAATTCACCCCTCCACCTT.

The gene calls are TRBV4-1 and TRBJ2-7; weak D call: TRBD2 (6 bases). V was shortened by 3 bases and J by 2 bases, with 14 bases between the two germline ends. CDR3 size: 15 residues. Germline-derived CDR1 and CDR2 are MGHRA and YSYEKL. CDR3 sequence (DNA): TGCGCCAGCAGCCACAGGGAGGAGGGTACCTACGAGCAGTACTTC. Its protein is CASSHREEGTYEQYF.

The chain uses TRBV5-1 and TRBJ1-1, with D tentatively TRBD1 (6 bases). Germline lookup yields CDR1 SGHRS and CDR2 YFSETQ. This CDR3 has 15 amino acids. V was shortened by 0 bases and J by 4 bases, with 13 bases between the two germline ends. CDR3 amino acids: CASSLGPGASTEAFF. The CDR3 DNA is TGCGCCAGCAGCTTGGGACCAGGGGCGTCCACTGAAGCTTTCTTT.

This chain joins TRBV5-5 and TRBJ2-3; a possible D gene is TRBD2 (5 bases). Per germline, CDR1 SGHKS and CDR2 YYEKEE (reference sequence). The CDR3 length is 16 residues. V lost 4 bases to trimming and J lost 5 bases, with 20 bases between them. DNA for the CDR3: TGTGCCAGCAGCCCACCCGGGGTCCTAGTCGTAGATACGCAGTATTTT. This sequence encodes CASSPPGVLVVDTQYF.

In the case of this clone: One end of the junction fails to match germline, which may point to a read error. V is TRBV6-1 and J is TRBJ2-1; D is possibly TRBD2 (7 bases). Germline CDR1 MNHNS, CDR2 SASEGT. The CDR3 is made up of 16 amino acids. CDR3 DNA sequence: TGTGCCAGCACTGAAGGGGGGAGGGCCCGAATTGATGAGCAGTTCTTC. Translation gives CASTEGGRARIDEQFF.

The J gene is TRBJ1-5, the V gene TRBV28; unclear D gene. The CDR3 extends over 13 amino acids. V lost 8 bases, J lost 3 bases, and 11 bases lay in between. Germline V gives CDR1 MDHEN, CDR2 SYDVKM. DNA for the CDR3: TGTGCCAGCGATTCGAGAATCAATCAGCCCCAGCATTTT. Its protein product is CASDSRINQPQHF.

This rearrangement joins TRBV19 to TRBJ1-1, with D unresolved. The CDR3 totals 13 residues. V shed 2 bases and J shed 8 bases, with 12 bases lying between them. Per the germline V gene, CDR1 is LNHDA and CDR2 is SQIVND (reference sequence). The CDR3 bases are TGTGCCAGTAGTATATGGCAAGGCGGAGAAGCTTTCTTT. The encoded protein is CASSIWQGGEAFF.

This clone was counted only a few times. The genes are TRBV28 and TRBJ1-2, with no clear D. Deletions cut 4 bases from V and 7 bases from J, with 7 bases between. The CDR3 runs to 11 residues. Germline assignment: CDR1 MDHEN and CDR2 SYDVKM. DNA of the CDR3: TGTGCCAGCAGTTCAGGTGTTGGCTACACCTTC. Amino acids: CASSSGVGYTF.

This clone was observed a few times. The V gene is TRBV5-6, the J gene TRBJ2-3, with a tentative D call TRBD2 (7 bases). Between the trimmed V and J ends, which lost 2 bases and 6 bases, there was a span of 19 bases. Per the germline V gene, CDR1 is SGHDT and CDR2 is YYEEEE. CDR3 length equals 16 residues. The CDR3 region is CASSLGGGGSPDTQYF. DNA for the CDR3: TGTGCCAGCAGCTTAGGTGGGGGCGGGAGCCCCGATACGCAGTATTTT.

The CDR3 DNA is TGTGCCAGCAGCCAAGTGCGGACAGCTAATGAAAAACTGTTTTTT. Its translation: CASSQVRTANEKLFF. The chain has TRBV14 and TRBJ1-4, with TRBD1 as a possible D gene (6 bases). Germline assignment: CDR1 SGHDN and CDR2 FVKESK. CDR3 length equals 15 residues. Trimming left V 1 base short and J 3 bases short, with 9 bases between.

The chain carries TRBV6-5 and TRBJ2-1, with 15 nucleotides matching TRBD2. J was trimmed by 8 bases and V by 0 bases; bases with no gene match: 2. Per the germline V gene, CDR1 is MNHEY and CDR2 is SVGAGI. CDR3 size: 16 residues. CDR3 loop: CASSYSGTSGRHEQFF. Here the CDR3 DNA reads TGTGCCAGCAGTTACTCCGGGACTAGCGGGAGGCATGAGCAGTTCTTC.

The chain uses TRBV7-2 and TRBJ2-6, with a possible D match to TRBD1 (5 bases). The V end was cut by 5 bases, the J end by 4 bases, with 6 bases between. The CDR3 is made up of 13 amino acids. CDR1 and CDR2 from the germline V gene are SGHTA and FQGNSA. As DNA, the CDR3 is TGTGCCAGCAGCCGGACAGGGGCCAACGTCCTGACTTTC. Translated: CASSRTGANVLTF.

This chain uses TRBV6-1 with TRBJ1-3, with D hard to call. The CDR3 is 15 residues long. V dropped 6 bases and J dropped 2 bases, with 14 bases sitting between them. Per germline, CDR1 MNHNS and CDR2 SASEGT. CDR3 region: CASRAPGFPGNTIYF. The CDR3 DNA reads TGTGCCAGCAGGGCCCCGGGGTTCCCTGGAAACACCATATATTTT.